This T cell receptor (beta chain) is from a study of blood T cell repertoires in COVID-19. Overall study context: Italy, Spain and the United States were the sources of the convalescent and acute COVID-19 samples.

There are 17 residues in the CDR3. Germline lookup yields CDR1 SGHVS and CDR2 FQNEAQ. The V segment lost 1 base and the J segment 3 bases; nucleotides outside the gene matches: 11. Study processing details: Scientists estimated how many nucleated cells there were by amplifying reference gene primers. Assay: immunoSEQ multiplex PCR; the TCRdb copy retains only in-frame clones and omits some. V, J and clone size are taken as reported in that table, and D and trimming were inferred from the DNA itself. Of about 140,000 clones listed, over 70% are singletons. This TCR derives from a man in his 70s who had been exposed to COVID-19. The chain links TRBV7-8 to TRBJ1-2; 7 nucleotides line up with TRBD1. The sample was PBMCs or T cells enriched from blood (not recorded which). Here the CDR3 DNA reads TGTGCCAGCAGCTTAGAGGTCGGTAGGGGGCGCGACTATGGCTACACCTTC. As protein: CASSLEVGRGRDYGYTF.